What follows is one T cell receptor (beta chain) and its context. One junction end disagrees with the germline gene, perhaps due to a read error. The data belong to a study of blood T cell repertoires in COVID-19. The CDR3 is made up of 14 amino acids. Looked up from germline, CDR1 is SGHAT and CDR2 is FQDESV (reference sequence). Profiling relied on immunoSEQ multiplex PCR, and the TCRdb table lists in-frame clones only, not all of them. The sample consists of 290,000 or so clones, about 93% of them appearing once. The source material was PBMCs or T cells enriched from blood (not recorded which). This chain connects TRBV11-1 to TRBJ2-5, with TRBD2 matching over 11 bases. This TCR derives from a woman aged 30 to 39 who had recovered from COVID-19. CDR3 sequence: CASSLAGGRETQYF. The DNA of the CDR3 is TGTGCCAGCAGCCTAGCGGGAGGAAGGGAGACCCAGTACTTC.